This T cell receptor (beta chain) came from a study of blood T cell repertoires in COVID-19. The overall study: Both acute and convalescent COVID-19 samples were obtained from the United States, Italy and Spain.

Sequencing was performed with immunoSEQ multiplex PCR; in TCRdb, only in-frame clones are kept and a portion is missing. The top ten hold 2.5% to 3% of the sample, which has 70,000 to 95,000 clones, around 92% seen once. Trimming cost V 2 bases and J 0 bases, with 5 bases left between them. The CDR3 extends over 14 amino acids. Germline assignment: CDR1 ENHRY and CDR2 SYGVKD. The Seattle patients joined while their infection was active and were tracked longitudinally afterward. The chain has TRBV10-3 and TRBJ1-3; no firm D call. This receptor was identified in a man between 45 and 60 years old with COVID-19, enrolled during active disease. The sample comprised peripheral blood. CDR3 protein: CAISEVVSGNTIYF. CDR3 DNA sequence: TGTGCCATCAGTGAGGTAGTCTCTGGAAACACCATATATTTT.